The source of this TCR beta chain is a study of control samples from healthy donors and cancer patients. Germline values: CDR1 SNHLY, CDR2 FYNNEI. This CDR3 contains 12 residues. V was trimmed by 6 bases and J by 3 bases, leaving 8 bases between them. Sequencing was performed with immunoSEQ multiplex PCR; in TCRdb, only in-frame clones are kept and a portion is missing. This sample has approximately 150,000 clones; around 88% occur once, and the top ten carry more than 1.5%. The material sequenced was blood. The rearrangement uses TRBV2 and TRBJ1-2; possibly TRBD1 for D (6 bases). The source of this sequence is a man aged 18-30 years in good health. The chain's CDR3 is CASSRQDYGYTF. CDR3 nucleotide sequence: TGTGCCAGCAGCAGACAGGACTATGGCTACACCTTC.